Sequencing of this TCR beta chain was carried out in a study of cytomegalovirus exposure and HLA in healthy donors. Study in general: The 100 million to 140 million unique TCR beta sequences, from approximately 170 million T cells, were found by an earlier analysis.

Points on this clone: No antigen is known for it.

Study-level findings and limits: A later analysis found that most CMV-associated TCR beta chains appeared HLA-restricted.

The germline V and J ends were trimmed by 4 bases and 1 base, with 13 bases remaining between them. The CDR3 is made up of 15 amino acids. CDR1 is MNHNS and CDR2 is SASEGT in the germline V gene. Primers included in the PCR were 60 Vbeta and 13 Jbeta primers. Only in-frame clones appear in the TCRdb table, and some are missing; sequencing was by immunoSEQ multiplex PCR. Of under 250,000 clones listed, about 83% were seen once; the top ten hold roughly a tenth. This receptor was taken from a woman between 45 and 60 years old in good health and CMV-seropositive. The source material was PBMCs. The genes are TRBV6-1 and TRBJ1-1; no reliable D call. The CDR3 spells CASSGYKLGNTEAFF. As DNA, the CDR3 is TGTGCCAGCAGTGGATATAAGCTAGGGAACACTGAAGCTTTCTTT.